This T cell receptor (beta chain) was profiled in a study of CD8 T cells in Susac syndrome. The sequenced target, TCR beta, came from blood CD8+ and CD4+ T cells. The CDR3 has 13 residues. The V segment lost 5 bases and the J segment 5 bases; nucleotides outside the gene matches: 6. The germline V gene encodes CDR1 SGHTA and CDR2 FQGTGA. RNA was extracted with the RNeasy kit, and a quantity of roughly 0.45 to 1 ug was reverse transcribed using random hexamers. TCRdb passed the immunoSEQ multiplex PCR reads through MiXCR, listing each CDR3 protein once. Among nearly 200,000 distinct CDR3 sequences listed, 90% to 95% were seen once.

The chain has TRBV7-3 and TRBJ2-7; 7 bases align to TRBD1. This receptor was taken from a human donor with multiple sclerosis. The sequenced sample was CD4+ T cells from PBMCs. The CDR3 reads CASSARDSHEQYF. CDR3 bases: TGTGCCAGCAGCGCCCGGGACAGCCACGAGCAGTACTTC.